One and the same sample provided the 25 T cell receptor beta chains below, sequenced in a study of T cell responses to AZD1222 COVID-19 vaccine. Profiling relied on immunoSEQ multiplex PCR, and the TCRdb table lists in-frame clones only, not all of them. The sample lists 96,000 or so clones, about 89% seen once, with around 1.6% in the top ten. Material: peripheral blood, obtained on day 0 of AZD1222 vaccination. The receptors originated from an adult in good health.

V is TRBV28 and J is TRBJ2-7, with 10 bases aligning to TRBD2. Germline V gene sequence: CDR1 MDHEN, CDR2 SYDVKM. J gave up 6 bases and V 5 bases, and 7 bases lay outside the gene matches. CDR3 length equals 14 residues. Written as DNA, the CDR3 is TGTGCCAGCAGTACTCCAGCGGGGGGGCCCGAGCAGTACTTC. Amino acids: CASSTPAGGPEQYF. The full variable domain, with the rest looked up from reference TRBV28 and TRBJ2-7, is DVKVTQSSRYLVKRTGEKVFLECVQDMDHENMFWYRQDPGLGLRLIYFSYDVKMKEKGDIPEGYSVSREKKERFSLILESASTNQTSMYLCASSTPAGGPEQYFGPGTRLTVT.

The CDR3 spells CASGDRGGETQYF. The CDR3 DNA sequence: TGTGCCAGCGGGGACAGGGGTGGGGAGACCCAGTACTTC. The V call is TRBV12-3 or TRBV12-4, the J call TRBJ2-5; 10 positions match TRBD1. The V segment lost 8 bases and the J segment 5 bases; nucleotides outside the gene matches: 5. CDR3 length: 13 residues.

The genes are TRBV3-1 (or the pseudogene TRBV3-2) and TRBJ1-6; D call uncertain. Germline values: CDR1 LGHDT, CDR2 YNNKEL (reference sequence). Trimming took off 4 bases at V and 14 bases at J, with 15 bases between the two ends. This CDR3 has 13 residues. CDR3 DNA sequence: TGTGCCAGCAGCCTAGATGAAGGCCGGTCCCTCCACTTT. Translated: CASSLDEGRSLHF.

This clone showed up many times. This chain uses TRBV6-4 with TRBJ2-7; TRBD2 matches at 10 bases. This CDR3 region has 15 residues. Germline V gene data show CDR1 as MRHNA and CDR2 as SNTAGT. Germline trimming cut 4 bases from V and 4 bases from J; bases unmatched to any gene: 7. This CDR3 is CASSALAGAGYEQYF. In DNA form, the CDR3 reads TGTGCCAGCAGTGCCCTAGCGGGGGCCGGATACGAGCAGTACTTC.

The chain recombines TRBV5-4 with TRBJ2-1, with D perhaps matching TRBD1 (6 bases). Germline V gene lookup returns CDR1 SGHNT and CDR2 YYREEE (reference sequence). V lost 6 bases to trimming and J lost 6 bases, with 19 bases between them. This CDR3 contains 15 residues. The DNA for the CDR3 is TGTGCCAGCACCACGGGGCAGGGGATCGTCAATGAGCAGTTCTTC. Amino acid sequence: CASTTGQGIVNEQFF.

The chain has TRBV5-1 and TRBJ2-5; a weak D match, TRBD2 (5 bases). The CDR3 spans 14 residues. V lost 2 bases and J lost 1, with 9 bases in between. Per germline, CDR1 SGHRS and CDR2 YFSETQ. The CDR3 DNA follows: TGCGCCAGCAGCTTCGGTCGGGGCCAAGAGACCCAGTACTTC. Protein product: CASSFGRGQETQYF.

This clone was found once. The chain is built from TRBV5-1 and TRBJ2-2, with 8 bases that match TRBD1. With 1 base clipped from V and 5 bases from J, the junction kept 1 base outside the gene matches. Germline-derived CDR1 and CDR2 are SGHRS and YFSETQ. The CDR3 loop spans 14 amino acids. The CDR3 nucleotides are TGCGCCAGCAGCTTGCAGGGGGCGACCGGGGAGCTGTTTTTT. It encodes CASSLQGATGELFF.

The V and J genes are TRBV9 and TRBJ1-1, with 7 bases identical to TRBD1. Per germline, CDR1 SGDLS and CDR2 YYNGEE. The CDR3 contains 14 residues. V dropped 0 bases and J dropped 1; count of bases not matched to a gene: 0. The CDR3 spells CASSVGDRNTEAFF. The CDR3 DNA sequence: TGTGCCAGCAGCGTAGGGGACAGGAACACTGAAGCTTTCTTT. The full variable domain, completed using reference TRBV9 and TRBJ1-1, is DSGVTQTPKHLITATGQRVTLRCSPRSGDLSVYWYQQSLDQGLQFLIQYYNGEERAKGNILERFSAQQFPDLHSELNLSSLELGDSALYFCASSVGDRNTEAFFGQGTRLTVV.

This clone was recorded a few times. V usage is TRBV15 and J usage is TRBJ2-5; TRBD1 matches 7 bases. This CDR3 is built from 14 residues. Germline CDR1 and CDR2: LNHNV and YYDKDF (reference sequence). The V segment lost 1 base and the J segment 2 bases; nucleotides outside the gene matches: 1. CDR3 amino acids: CATSRVRGQETQYF. The CDR3 nucleotides read TGTGCCACCAGCAGAGTCAGGGGGCAAGAGACCCAGTACTTC.

This rearrangement joins TRBV7-2 to TRBJ2-7; no reliable D call. The CDR3 has 15 residues. The V end lost 5 bases, the J end lost 6 bases, and 20 bases lay between the germline ends. CDR1 is SGHTA and CDR2 is FQGNSA in the germline V gene. CDR3 loop: CASSQVMGSLSEQYF. For the CDR3, the DNA is TGTGCCAGCAGCCAGGTCATGGGCTCCCTGTCCGAGCAGTACTTC.

The J gene is TRBJ1-5, the V gene TRBV3-1 (or the pseudogene TRBV3-2), with D uncertain. Per the germline V gene, CDR1 is LGHDT and CDR2 is YNNKEL (reference sequence). V dropped 1 base and J dropped 1 base, with 14 bases sitting between them. The CDR3 sequence is 17 residues long. The CDR3, as DNA: TGTGCCAGCAGCCAAGTAACACAGACTGGCAGCAATCAGCCCCAGCATTTT. The encoded protein is CASSQVTQTGSNQPQHF.

This clone was seen only once. The rearrangement links TRBV2 to TRBJ2-3; either TRBD1 or TRBD2 may fit D (5 bases each). Trimming left V 1 base short and J 6 bases short, with 26 bases between. In germline, CDR1 is SNHLY, CDR2 FYNNEI. The CDR3 has 19 amino acids. The DNA for the CDR3 is TGTGCCAGCAGTGAAGATGTCCCCCGGGACGACTTTTGGGAGGATACGCAGTATTTT. This codes for CASSEDVPRDDFWEDTQYF.

J is TRBJ2-7 and V is TRBV5-1; either TRBD1 or TRBD2 may fit D (5 bases each). CDR3 length equals 15 residues. The germline V and J ends were trimmed by 4 bases and 1 base, with 15 bases remaining between them. CDR1 SGHRS and CDR2 YFSETQ come from the germline V gene. CDR3 sequence (DNA): TGCGCCAGCAGCCGTCAGGGCCGGGGATCCTACGAGCAGTACTTC. Translated: CASSRQGRGSYEQYF. The complete variable domain, with remaining parts taken from reference TRBV5-1 and TRBJ2-7, reads KAGVTQTPRYLIKTRGQQVTLSCSPISGHRSVSWYQQTPGQGLQFLFEYFSETQRNKGNFPGRFSGRQFSNSRSEMNVSTLELGDSALYLCASSRQGRGSYEQYFGPGTRLTVT.

The V gene is TRBV7-6, the J gene TRBJ1-1; 8 bases are shared with TRBD1. V shed 5 bases, J shed 3 bases, and the junction held 5 bases outside the gene matches. Per germline, CDR1 SGHVS and CDR2 FNYEAQ. The CDR3 sequence is 14 residues long. The CDR3 DNA reads as TGTGCCAGCAGCCCCGGACAGGGACACACTGAAGCTTTCTTT. It yields the protein CASSPGQGHTEAFF.

The CDR3 nucleotides are TGTGCCAGCAGCCCCAGGGAGGGAATGAACACTGAAGCTTTCTTT. It specifies CASSPREGMNTEAFF. The chain couples TRBV3-1 (or the pseudogene TRBV3-2) to TRBJ1-1; weak D call: TRBD1 (5 bases). This CDR3 contains 15 residues. The germline CDR1 and CDR2 sequences are LGHDT and YNNKEL (reference sequence). V was trimmed by 4 bases and J by 0 bases, leaving 12 bases between them.

The genes are TRBV28 and TRBJ2-7, with TRBD2 matching over 9 bases. The V segment lost 6 bases and the J segment 2 bases; nucleotides outside the gene matches: 2. The CDR3 runs 13 residues. Per germline, CDR1 MDHEN and CDR2 SYDVKM. CDR3 protein: CASRGGGAYEQYF. CDR3 nucleotide sequence: TGTGCCAGCAGGGGCGGGGGGGCCTACGAGCAGTACTTC.

V usage is TRBV30 and J usage is TRBJ1-1, with D uncertain. CDR3 length: 13 residues. CDR1 GTSNPN and CDR2 SVGIG come from the germline V gene (reference sequence). V lost 0 bases to trimming and J lost 1 base, with 6 bases between them. Written as DNA, the CDR3 is TGTGCCTGGAGTGTATCAAAGAACACTGAAGCTTTCTTT. Amino acid sequence: CAWSVSKNTEAFF. Full variable domain (remainder filled in from reference TRBV30 and TRBJ1-1): SQTIHQWPATLVQPVGSPLSLECTVEGTSNPNLYWYRQAAGRGLQLLFYSVGIGQISSEVPQNLSASRPQDRQFILSSKKLLLSDSGFYLCAWSVSKNTEAFFGQGTRLTVV.

In its sample, this clone was seen a few times. The chain links TRBV4-1 to TRBJ1-5, with D unclear. The CDR3 spans 15 residues. From germline, CDR1 is MGHRA and CDR2 YSYEKL. Trimming left V 1 base short and J 3 bases short, with 10 bases between. CDR3 sequence reads: CASSQVGEYNQPQHF. As DNA, the CDR3 is TGCGCCAGCAGCCAAGTCGGCGAATACAATCAGCCCCAGCATTTT.

The V and J genes are TRBV7-8 and TRBJ1-1; the D is unclear. Looked up from germline, CDR1 is SGHVS and CDR2 is FQNEAQ. This CDR3 is built from 15 residues. Trimming stripped 2 bases from V and 0 bases from J, with 10 bases between. The CDR3 nucleotides are TGTGCCAGCAGCTTAAAGCGGCAACTGAACACTGAAGCTTTCTTT. Encoded protein: CASSLKRQLNTEAFF.

The V and J genes are TRBV3-1 (or the pseudogene TRBV3-2) and TRBJ1-2; weak D call: TRBD1 (6 bases). Trimming removed 4 bases from V and 4 bases from J, with 13 bases in between. Germline V gene lookup returns CDR1 LGHDT and CDR2 YNNKEL (reference sequence). CDR3 size: 14 residues. The CDR3 region is CASSPGQFFYGYTF. The CDR3 DNA is TGTGCCAGCAGCCCCGGACAGTTTTTCTATGGCTACACCTTC.

This clone has more than one count but fewer than ten. This chain connects TRBV12-3 or TRBV12-4 to TRBJ1-2; no reliable D call. V was trimmed by 6 bases and J by 5 bases, leaving 10 bases between them. This CDR3 is 12 amino acids long. CDR3 loop: CASSSPGYGYTF. The CDR3 DNA reads as TGTGCCAGCAGCTCCCCCGGGTATGGCTACACCTTC.

This chain connects TRBV19 to TRBJ1-1, with 8 bases matching TRBD1. Germline CDR1 is LNHDA and CDR2 is SQIVND (reference sequence). V was pared by 4 bases and J by 4 bases, with 5 bases of the junction left unmatched. This CDR3 contains 14 residues. CDR3 nucleotide sequence: TGTGCCAGTAGTACGACAGGGGTGGGCACTGAAGCTTTCTTT. Protein: CASSTTGVGTEAFF.

This clone came up a few times. V gene TRBV5-6 combines with J gene TRBJ1-3; 9 positions agree with TRBD1. The CDR3 has 19 amino acids. The trim removed 5 bases at V and 0 bases at J, leaving 15 bases unmatched. CDR1 and CDR2 from the germline V gene are SGHDT and YYEEEE. DNA of the CDR3: TGTGCCAGCAGTCTTTTAGGGGGACAGGGCCAAAACTCTGGAAACACCATATATTTT. This encodes CASSLLGGQGQNSGNTIYF. The full variable domain, completed using reference TRBV5-6 and TRBJ1-3, is DAGVTQSPTHLIKTRGQQVTLRCSPKSGHDTVSWYQQALGQGPQFIFQYYEEEERQRGNFPDRFSGHQFPNYSSELNVNALLLGDSALYLCASSLLGGQGQNSGNTIYFGEGSWLTVV.

The genes are TRBV19 and TRBJ2-7; TRBD2 matches at 10 bases. V shed 6 bases and J 4 bases; nucleotides not matched to a gene: 6. Germline V CDR1 and CDR2: LNHDA, SQIVND (reference sequence). CDR3 size: 14 residues. The CDR3 DNA reads as TGTGCCAGTAGCACTAGCGGGGCGATATACGAGCAGTACTTC. Its protein product is CASSTSGAIYEQYF.

In this sample, this clone turned up a few times. This sequence joins TRBV7-9 and TRBJ2-7; 8 positions agree with TRBD1. The V gene's germline CDR1 is SEHNR and CDR2 FQNEAQ (reference sequence). This CDR3 region has 15 residues. V lost 1 base, J lost 5 bases, and 7 bases stayed unmatched. Here the CDR3 reads CASSLDQGAVNEQYF. In DNA form, the CDR3 reads TGTGCCAGCAGCTTAGATCAGGGGGCGGTAAACGAGCAGTACTTC.